The 16 T cell receptor beta chains below were found in one sample sequenced in a study of CD8 T cells in ankylosing spondylitis. Study-level points and caveats: Apparently characteristic of ankylosing spondylitis blood was a TCR beta motif (fewer than ten highly homologous variants).

TCRdb called the 5' RACE reads again in MiXCR, with one record for every CDR3 protein. The sample carries 330,000 or so distinct CDR3 sequences, 8% recorded once. These receptors lack a known antigen. Input material: blood, either unsorted or a sorted T cell fraction (not recorded which). These receptors all stem from a male donor with ankylosing spondylitis.

In this sample, this clonotype turned up a few times. The chain carries TRBV6-5 and TRBJ2-1, with D maybe TRBD1 (6 bases). The V gene lost 0 bases and the J gene lost 0 bases, with 12 bases spanning the gap. Per the germline V gene, CDR1 is MNHEY and CDR2 is SVGAGI. The CDR3 contains 17 residues. This chain's CDR3 is CASSYSETGYSYNEQFF. The CDR3, as DNA: TGTGCCAGCAGTTACTCAGAGACAGGCTACTCCTACAATGAGCAGTTCTTC.

This clonotype was found many times. In nucleotides, the CDR3 is TGCGCCAGCAGCGGACGACAGGGGAGGAACACTGAAGCTTTCTTT. It specifies CASSGRQGRNTEAFF. The chain has TRBV5-1 and TRBJ1-1, with 8 bases fitting TRBD1. V trimming: 4 bases; J trimming: 1 base; junction bases outside the gene matches: 6. CDR3 length equals 15 residues. CDR1 is SGHRS, CDR2 YFSETQ, per germline.

The CDR3 nucleotides read TGCAGTGCTAGCCCCGGCAGTTCTAAAGGGACCCAGCATTTT. Its protein is CSASPGSSKGTQHF. This rearrangement joins TRBV20-1 to TRBJ1-5; no clear D. The germline V gene has CDR1 DFQATT and CDR2 SNEGSKA (reference sequence). The CDR3 consists of 14 residues. V was cut by 3 bases and J by 11 bases, with 20 bases left in between.

At least ten counts were recorded for this clonotype. Mismatch with germline at one junction end may stem from a read error. The rearrangement links TRBV27 to TRBJ2-2, with unresolved D. Germline CDR1 is MNHEY and CDR2 is SMNVEV (reference sequence). The CDR3 contains 12 residues. The DNA of the CDR3 is TGCGCCAGCAGCTTGGGAACCGGGGAGCTGTTTTTT. As protein: CASSLGTGELFF.

This clonotype showed up just a few times. CDR3 amino acids: CASSFNSVRTDTQYF. DNA of the CDR3: TGCGCCAGCAGCTTCAACAGCGTCAGAACAGATACGCAGTATTTT. The V gene is TRBV5-1, the J gene TRBJ2-3; no firm D call. Germline loops: CDR1 SGHRS, CDR2 YFSETQ. This CDR3 contains 15 residues. Trimming stripped 2 bases from V and 3 bases from J, with 13 bases between. The variable domain in full, with the rest retrieved from reference TRBV5-1 and TRBJ2-3, is KAGVTQTPRYLIKTRGQQVTLSCSPISGHRSVSWYQQTPGQGLQFLFEYFSETQRNKGNFPGRFSGRQFSNSRSEMNVSTLELGDSALYLCASSFNSVRTDTQYFGPGTRLTVL.

This clonotype has only one observation. The chain recombines TRBV7-6 with TRBJ1-4, with D possibly matching TRBD1 (5 bases). Germline V gives CDR1 SGHVS, CDR2 FNYEAQ. The CDR3 runs 16 residues. Trimming stripped 1 base from V and 6 bases from J, with 15 bases between. This CDR3 reads CASSLVDVGRDEKLFF. The DNA of the CDR3 is TGTGCCAGCAGCTTAGTGGATGTGGGGCGCGATGAAAAACTGTTTTTT.

This clonotype has a count of ten or more. This chain connects TRBV3-1 to TRBJ1-1; D is undetermined. This CDR3 has 14 residues. The V and J ends lost 4 bases and 3 bases respectively, with 12 bases between them. Germline CDR1 LGHDT, CDR2 YNNKEL (reference sequence). CDR3 amino acids: CASSRSDSHTEAFF. In DNA form, the CDR3 reads TGTGCCAGCAGCCGAAGCGACTCTCACACTGAAGCTTTCTTT. Drawing the rest from reference TRBV3-1 and TRBJ1-1, the complete variable domain is DTAVSQTPKYLVTQMGNDKSIKCEQNLGHDTMYWYKQDSKKFLKIMFSYNNKELIINETVPNRFSPKSPDKAHLNLHINSLELGDSAVYFCASSRSDSHTEAFFGQGTRLTVV.

This clonotype was counted many times. The chain combines TRBV11-1 with TRBJ2-1, with 14 bases identical to TRBD2. CDR1 is SGHAT, CDR2 FQDESV, per germline (reference sequence). The CDR3 extends over 21 amino acids. The V segment lost 5 bases and the J segment 8 bases; nucleotides outside the gene matches: 23. CDR3 amino acids: CASSTGWLTGLAGEDVDEQFF. The CDR3, as DNA: TGTGCCAGCAGCACCGGGTGGTTAACGGGACTAGCGGGAGAGGATGTTGATGAGCAGTTCTTC. The full variable domain, rest sourced from reference TRBV11-1 and TRBJ2-1, is EAEVAQSPRYKITEKSQAVAFWCDPISGHATLYWYRQILGQGPELLVQFQDESVVDDSQLPKDRFSAERLKGVDSTLKIQPAELGDSAMYLCASSTGWLTGLAGEDVDEQFFGPGTRLTVL.

The chain recombines TRBV5-1 with TRBJ2-1; 9 positions match TRBD1. The CDR3 extends over 20 amino acids. In germline, CDR1 is SGHRS, CDR2 YFSETQ. With V trimmed by 4 bases and J by 7 bases, 24 bases remained unmatched. The CDR3 spells CASSLPVGQGLSSRPNEQFF. CDR3 coding DNA: TGCGCCAGCAGCCTTCCCGTTGGACAGGGGTTATCTAGCAGACCGAATGAGCAGTTCTTC.

The V gene is TRBV4-1, the J gene TRBJ2-3; either TRBD1 or TRBD2 may supply D (7 bases each). The germline CDR1 and CDR2 sequences are MGHRA and YSYEKL. Between the trimmed V and J ends, which lost 7 bases and 3 bases, there was a span of 20 bases. The CDR3 is 16 residues long. The CDR3 DNA is TGCGCCAGCAAAACTCCTGGGAGGGGGCCAACAGATACGCAGTATTTT. Encoded protein: CASKTPGRGPTDTQYF.

This clonotype was seen only a few times. This chain links TRBV27 with TRBJ2-2; 8 bases agree with TRBD2. Germline trimming cut 4 bases from V and 6 bases from J; bases unmatched to any gene: 13. The CDR3 runs to 17 residues. The germline CDR1 and CDR2 sequences are MNHEY and SMNVEV (reference sequence). The CDR3 is CASSSPSGTRGPGELFF. In nucleotides, the CDR3 is TGTGCCAGCAGTTCCCCGTCCGGGACTAGAGGCCCCGGGGAGCTGTTTTTT.

The rearrangement uses TRBV5-4 and TRBJ1-2, with 11 bases lining up with TRBD1. Germline values: CDR1 SGHNT, CDR2 YYREEE (reference sequence). V shed 3 bases, J shed 6 bases, and the junction held 7 bases outside the gene matches. This CDR3 has 15 amino acids. The CDR3 loop is CASSSAGQGVNGYTF. In DNA, the CDR3 is TGTGCCAGCAGCTCAGCGGGACAGGGGGTAAATGGCTACACCTTC.

This clonotype was observed a handful of times. The V gene is TRBV7-3, the J gene TRBJ2-1; unclear D gene. Trimming shortened V by 2 bases and J by 1 base, and 12 bases separated the two germline ends. Germline loops: CDR1 SGHTA, CDR2 FQGTGA. There are 16 residues in the CDR3. CDR3 amino acids: CASSLSGKRSYNEQFF. The CDR3 bases are TGTGCCAGCAGCTTATCAGGTAAAAGGTCCTACAATGAGCAGTTCTTC.

This chain links TRBV27 with TRBJ2-4; D remains unclear. Trimming left V 6 bases short and J 9 bases short, with 9 bases between. This CDR3 comprises 11 residues. The germline V gene encodes CDR1 MNHEY and CDR2 SMNVEV (reference sequence). The chain's CDR3 is CASRQVGIQYF. The CDR3 DNA sequence: TGTGCCAGCAGACAAGTAGGCATTCAGTACTTC.

The rearrangement joins TRBV12-3 or TRBV12-4 to TRBJ1-2; D remains ambiguous. The CDR3 has 15 residues. Trimming stripped 7 bases from V and 2 bases from J, with 17 bases between. The CDR3 region has the DNA TGTGCCAGCACTCTGTGGGCAGAACCGAACTATGGCTACACCTTC. As protein: CASTLWAEPNYGYTF.

This chain connects TRBV7-2 to TRBJ1-1, with D unclear. CDR1 is SGHTA and CDR2 is FQGNSA in the germline V gene. CDR3 length: 12 residues. The ends were cut back, 1 base at V and 5 bases at J, with 5 bases in the middle. As DNA, the CDR3 is TGTGCCAGCAGCTTAGAAATGACTGAAGCTTTCTTT. This encodes CASSLEMTEAFF.